These T cell receptor beta chains were read from a single sample in a study of blood T cell repertoires in COVID-19. The repertoire was sequenced with immunoSEQ multiplex PCR; TCRdb's copy has only in-frame clones and lacks some. The data hold about 47,000 clones, with roughly 84% observed a single time. Sequencing was carried out using peripheral blood. The receptor source for this set is a man aged 45-60 years with acute or convalescent COVID-19. Each CDR3 is given with its conserved first and last residue. The D gene is left open where the match is weak. Not all rows give a size; the values are once, few, many and, for expanded clones, a class.

v_gene	j_gene	abundance	d_gene	len	CDR3aa	CDR3nt
TRBV7-8	TRBJ2-7	NA	TRBD2	18	CASSLPTSGAATGNEQYF	TGTGCCAGCAGCTTACCAACTAGCGGGGCGGCCACCGGGAACGAGCAGTACTTC
TRBV5-1	TRBJ2-7	NA	TRBD1	14	CASRTGTARWEQYF	TGCGCCAGCAGAACCGGGACAGCCCGTTGGGAGCAGTACTTC
TRBV29-1	TRBJ2-1	NA	NA	14	CSVEGGNSYNEQFF	TGCAGCGTTGAAGGCGGGAATTCCTACAATGAGCAGTTCTTC
TRBV7-7	TRBJ2-5	NA	NA	14	CASSLVSGEETQYF	TGTGCTAGCAGCTTAGTCTCCGGGGAAGAGACCCAGTACTTC
TRBV10-1	TRBJ2-7	NA	TRBD1	14	CASSPGQGTDEQYF	TGCGCCAGCAGTCCGGGACAGGGGACTGACGAGCAGTACTTC
TRBV18	TRBJ2-2	NA	TRBD2	15	CASSQAGMNTGELFF	TGTGCCAGCTCACAAGCGGGGATGAACACCGGGGAGCTGTTTTTT
TRBV13	TRBJ1-4	NA	TRBD1	19	CASSTLGGAGQSTNEKLFF	TGTGCCAGCAGCACCCTAGGGGGCGCGGGGCAGTCTACTAATGAAAAACTGTTTTTT
TRBV10-1	TRBJ2-4	NA	NA	13	CASSRGGASIQYF	TGCGCCAGCAGCCGCGGAGGCGCAAGCATTCAGTACTTC
TRBV29-1	TRBJ2-3	NA	TRBD1	14	CSVEASDREDTQYF	TGCAGCGTTGAAGCTTCGGACAGGGAAGATACGCAGTATTTT
TRBV13	TRBJ2-1	NA	NA	14	CASSPGGLMDEQFF	TGTGCCAGCAGCCCGGGGGGCCTAATGGATGAGCAGTTCTTC
TRBV6-5	TRBJ1-1	NA	TRBD1	14	CASSPTGGKTEAFF	TGTGCCAGCAGCCCGACAGGGGGAAAGACTGAAGCTTTCTTT
TRBV6-5	TRBJ1-5	few	NA	13	CASRQGFDQPQHF	TGTGCCAGCAGACAGGGTTTCGATCAGCCCCAGCATTTT
TRBV7-3	TRBJ2-2	NA	NA	13	CASSLGPNQELFF	TGTGCCAGCAGCTTAGGGCCCAATCAAGAGCTGTTTTTT
TRBV19	TRBJ1-4	NA	TRBD1	17	CASSIWGDRGRGEKLFF	TGTGCCAGTAGTATCTGGGGGGACAGGGGGCGCGGTGAAAAACTGTTTTTT
TRBV9	TRBJ2-7	few	TRBD2	16	CASSVDWTSGGPEQYF	TGTGCCAGCAGCGTAGACTGGACTAGCGGTGGTCCGGAGCAGTACTTC